Below, one T cell receptor beta chain is given with its context. What it binds is not known. The sample is drawn from a study of cytomegalovirus exposure and HLA in healthy donors. Background on the study: The same platform used for the 650 to 700 first-cohort repertoires was also used for the 120 or so validation repertoires, as a later analysis reported. Findings of the study overall: The dataset shows that most TCR sequences were rare, while some public TCRs occurred in many donors. In vitro assays verified that three CMV-associated chains recognized CMV antigens specifically.

The method was immunoSEQ multiplex PCR; TCRdb's version includes in-frame clones alone and lacks a portion of them. This table has 50,000 to 65,000 clones, over 90% appearing once. This TCR was recovered from a woman in her late teens or twenties in good health and CMV-seropositive. The sequenced material came from PBMCs.

The CDR3: CASSAESGGPQETQYF. The CDR3 DNA is TGTGCCAGCAGTGCCGAGAGCGGGGGACCCCAAGAGACCCAGTACTTC. This sequence joins TRBV6-1 and TRBJ2-5; 8 bases map to TRBD2. The J segment lost 1 base and the V segment lost 4 bases, leaving 8 bases of the junction unmatched. The germline V gene encodes CDR1 MNHNS and CDR2 SASEGT. The CDR3 loop spans 16 amino acids.